What follows describes a single T cell receptor (beta chain). This sample is part of a study of blood T cell repertoires in COVID-19. Study at large: T cells, B-cell-depleted T cells, or PBMCs supplied cDNA or gDNA.

The CDR3 sequence is 19 residues long. V trimming: 2 bases; J trimming: 0 bases; junction bases outside the gene matches: 10. Germline lookup yields CDR1 MGHRA and CDR2 YSYEKL. Authors' methods: Reference gene primers were amplified, and this amplification served to estimate nucleated cell counts. Sequenced by immunoSEQ multiplex PCR; TCRdb stores in-frame clones only, minus some. V and J calls plus clone size are reproduced from that table; the DNA served to infer D and trimming. The profile covers about 250,000 clones, with around 83% appearing a single time and roughly 5.8% taken by the ten largest.

The sequence derives from a man older than 75 with acute or convalescent COVID-19. Sequenced: peripheral blood. The chain joins TRBV4-1 to TRBJ1-6; 7 nucleotides line up with TRBD1. For the CDR3, the DNA is TGCGCCAGCAGCCAAAGCCGGGACAGCTTAAGCTCCTATAATTCACCCCTCCACTTT. This encodes CASSQSRDSLSSYNSPLHF.